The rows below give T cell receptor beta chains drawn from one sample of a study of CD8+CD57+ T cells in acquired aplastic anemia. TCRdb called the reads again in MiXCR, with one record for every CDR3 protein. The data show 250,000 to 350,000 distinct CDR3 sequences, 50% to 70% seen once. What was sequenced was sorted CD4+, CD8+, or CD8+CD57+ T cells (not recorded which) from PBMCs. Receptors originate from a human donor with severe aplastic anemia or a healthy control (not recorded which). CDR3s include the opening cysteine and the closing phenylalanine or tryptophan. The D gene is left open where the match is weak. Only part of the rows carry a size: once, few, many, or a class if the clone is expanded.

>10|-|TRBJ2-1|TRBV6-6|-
TGTGCCAGCGGCAACAATGAGCAGTTCTTC
CASGNNEQFF
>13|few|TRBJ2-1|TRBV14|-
TGTGCCAGCAGCTTCGGGAACTACAATGAGCAGTTCTTC
CASSFGNYNEQFF
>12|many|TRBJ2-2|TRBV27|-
TGTGCCAGCAGTTCGGGGACCGGGGAGCTGTTTTTT
CASSSGTGELFF
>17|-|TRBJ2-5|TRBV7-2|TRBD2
TGTGCCAGCAGCTCCTACCCCCTAGCGGGGGAAGGAGAGACCCAGTACTTC
CASSSYPLAGEGETQYF
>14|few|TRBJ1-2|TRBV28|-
TGTGCCAGCAGTTCCACCGTAGGGGGCTATGGCTACACCTTC
CASSSTVGGYGYTF
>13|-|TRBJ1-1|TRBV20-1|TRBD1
TGCAGTGCCCTGACAGGGGAGAACACTGAAGCTTTCTTT
CSALTGENTEAFF
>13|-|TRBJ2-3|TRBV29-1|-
TGCAGCGTTTTGGAGGGGGCCTACAATGAGCAGTATTTT
CSVLEGAYNEQYF
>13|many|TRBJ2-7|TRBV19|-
TGTGCCAGTAGTATAGGGCGGGGATACGAGCAGTACTTC
CASSIGRGYEQYF
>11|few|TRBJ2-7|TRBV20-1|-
TGCAGTGCTAGGATCTCCTACGAGCAGTACTTC
CSARISYEQYF
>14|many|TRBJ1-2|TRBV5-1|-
TGCGCCAGCAGCTTGGGTCCCCAGCCTGGTGGCTACACCTTC
CASSLGPQPGGYTF
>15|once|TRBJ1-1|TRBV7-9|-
TGTGCCAGCAGCATCATGGGGGCAGTGAACACTGAAGCTTTCTTT
CASSIMGAVNTEAFF
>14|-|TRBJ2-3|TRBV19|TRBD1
TGTGCCAGTAGGAGGGACAGGGCAACAGATACGCAGTATTTT
CASRRDRATDTQYF